The sequence of this T cell receptor (beta chain) was determined in a study of T cells after yellow fever vaccination (dated by TCRdb to the late 2010s). Concerning the study at large: The SMART-Seq v4 Ultra Low Input RNA kit was used to prepare libraries from fractions with low cell numbers. Bulk TCR alpha and beta repertoires were sequenced longitudinally to track T-cell clones before and after primary and booster YFV17D yellow fever vaccination. Two healthy male donors, one aged 18 to 30 and one aged 30 to 39 years, were included in the cohort. Bulk PBMC replicates and cell subsets were isolated from blood drawn at multiple timepoints before and after both primary and secondary immunization.

General findings and caveats noted by the study authors: Compared with the primary T-cell response, the secondary T-cell response was weaker but faster, peaking on day 5 rather than day 15. Most clones expanded after primary vaccination were re-detected after the booster (96% of CD4 and around 88% of CD8), suggesting broad memory maintenance. A small share of clonotypes was detected in both CD4 and CD8 compartments, with the overlap likely arising from convergent recombination. Computational filtering was required because FACS-sorted repertoires could contain abundant contaminating clonotypes from the bulk population. Because the study included only a couple of donors, the extent to which the findings can be generalized is limited.

Sequencing instrument: Illumina NovaSeq 6000. TCR cDNA was synthesized by 5'RACE template switching, through which a universal primer site and unique molecular identifiers were introduced. cDNA synthesis was primed from both the TCR alpha and TCR beta constant segments. Libraries were amplified in two PCR steps, with sample barcodes and sequencing adapters added in the second step. Sequencing of libraries was performed on Illumina HiSeq 2500 (2x100 bp) or NovaSeq (2x150 bp). The authors' pipeline ran thus. Demultiplexing of reads and collapsing into UMI consensus sequences were performed with MIGEC, and V(D)J alignment was carried out with MiXCR. Vaccine-responding clonotypes were identified with edgeR using replicate PBMC samples, with FDR below 0.01 and a log2 fold change above 5 up to day 15 being required. CD4 or CD8 identity was assigned to each bulk clonotype according to whether the clonotype was present at higher abundance in the sequenced CD4 repertoire or the sequenced CD8 repertoire. TCRdb took the public reads, trimmed them with fastp at Q25, ran MiXCR for clone calling and kept in-frame beta chains. Rows are unified per CDR3 protein, each entry keeping the most common DNA and genes. The V and J calls were not made by the authors but by TCRdb's processing. The sample yields roughly 350,000 distinct CDR3 sequences; over 4% were counted once. About 26% of the sample rests with the top ten.

The CDR3 spans 13 residues, from the cysteine through the phenylalanine. Solely the CDR3 DNA is kept, with 39 bases framed from the first base. Trimming accounts for 4 bases at V and 11 bases at J, while the number of junction bases matched to no gene is 7. CDR1 and CDR2 (DFQATT, SNEGSKA) derive from the germline V gene (reference sequence). There are many counts of this clonotype. Its antigen is not yet known. One base away there is no much larger clone; base qualities are not given. The sample's treatment or condition label is to be understood as: live attenuated yellow fever vaccine strain. At each blood-draw timepoint, two biological replicates of bulk PBMCs were obtained. A standard Ficoll-Paque protocol was used to isolate PBMCs from peripheral blood. RNA was extracted with TriZol from bulk PBMCs, CD4 and CD8 fractions, and dextramer-positive and dextramer-negative fractions.

The source was PBMCs, collected 5 days after the yellow fever booster vaccination. The chain is assembled from TRBV20-1 and TRBJ2-1, with 11 bases matching TRBD2. The clonotype originates from a man aged 18-30 years who received the YFV17D yellow fever vaccine. The DNA sequence is given as TGCAGTGCTATTACTAGCGGGGGAGGCAAGCAGTTCTTC. Translated, this gives CSAITSGGGKQFF.